This T cell receptor beta chain stems from a study of OX40 agonist ivuxolimab in advanced cancers. Background for the entire study: Ivuxolimab, which targeted the costimulatory receptor OX40 (CD134), was an agonistic, fully human IgG2 monoclonal antibody. Patients were allowed to have had prior anti-PD-1, anti-PD-L1 or anti-CTLA-4 therapy, and roughly 40% of the dose-escalation patients had previously received checkpoint inhibitors. In the dose-escalation cohort, approximately 82% of patients were male, and the mean age was around 60 years, with a range of 23 to 79. Of the approximately 50 dose-escalation patients, hepatocellular carcinoma was present in about 20, melanoma in some 15, renal cell carcinoma in 9 and head and neck cancer in 9. Peripheral TCRbeta sequencing was intended to test whether TCR sequence diversity was altered and clonal T-cell expansion was caused by ivuxolimab. Intravenous ivuxolimab was administered to patients every 2 weeks at six dose levels: 0.01, 0.1, 0.3, 1.5, 3 and 10 mg/kg. The paper describes the monotherapy dose-escalation part (N = 52 patients) of the phase I trial of ivuxolimab. Partial responses were achieved by three dose-escalation patients, of whom one had hepatocellular carcinoma and two had cutaneous melanoma. Paper-wide results and their limitations: After ivuxolimab, CD8+ T cells had more expanded clones than CD4+ T cells on average. Partial responders in the 0.1-3.0 mg/kg groups had among the lowest normalized peripheral clonal expansion, especially among CD8+ T cells. At doses of 0.1 to 3.0 mg/kg, clonal expansion of both CD4+ and CD8+ blood T cells was observed from baseline to week 6. Antigen specificity was not determined for the clonally expanded peripheral T cells. Low levels of normalized T-cell clonal expansion were also seen in some patients who did not respond.

Patients with a history of autoimmune disease or receiving systemic immunosuppression were excluded from the trial. Peripheral blood for TCR sequencing was drawn from every dose cohort at baseline, at cycle 4 day 1 and at cycle 7 day 1. The samples were taken from a phase I, first-in-human, multicenter, open-label dose-escalation trial of ivuxolimab. Adults with locally advanced or metastatic melanoma, renal cell carcinoma, hepatocellular carcinoma or head and neck squamous cell carcinoma were enrolled in the trial. Before TCR sequencing, CD4+ T cells and CD8+ T cells from peripheral blood were sorted into separate populations. Genomic DNA was isolated from the sorted cells so that the TCRbeta CDR3 region could be sequenced. The immunoSEQ Assay was used to sequence the TCRbeta CDR3 regions. TCRdb provides this immuneACCESS table in a form limited to in-frame rearrangements. Some clones are lacking; in checked studies, under half of them reflect an unresolved V gene, and why the rest are absent is not known. The sample table shows tens of thousands of clones, and about 81% are seen once. The ten most abundant clones make up approximately 2.4% of the sample.

Here V drops 2 bases and J drops 9 bases, and the junction holds 11 bases not matched to any gene. CDR1 and CDR2, looked up from the germline V gene, are SGDLS and YYNGEE. The CDR3 contains 17 residues, cysteine and phenylalanine counted. The only DNA kept is the CDR3, 51 bases in frame from the first base. With regard to this clone: Its antigen is still unknown. It has no much larger one-base neighbor in the sample; base qualities were not kept.

This TCR derives from an adult with an advanced solid tumor such as melanoma, head and neck, liver or kidney cancer. Here the sequenced sample was CD4+ or CD8+ T cells sorted from blood, taken in a trial of the OX40 agonist ivuxolimab. The chain is made from TRBV9 and TRBJ2-1, with TRBD2 matching 13 junction bases. CDR3 reads: CASSVSRVTSGRGEQFF. The DNA sequence reads TGTGCCAGCAGCGTCTCCAGAGTTACTAGCGGGAGGGGTGAGCAGTTCTTC.